Described below is a single TCR beta chain sequence and its context. Its antigen is currently unknown. As handled by the study authors: Out-of-frame sequences were removed, leaving 2 million to 2.5 million distinct TCRbeta sequences. Profiled with immunoSEQ multiplex PCR; TCRdb holds only in-frame clones, not every one. That table gives V, J and clone size, and the DNA gave D and trimming. There are tens of thousands of clones in the sample; around 77% occur only once, and 0.75% to 0.9% lies in the top ten. This sample was included in a study of memory CD4+ T cells and cytomegalovirus serostatus. Study information: Donors were healthy Belgian adults, several CMV seropositive and about two dozen seronegative.

General study results and limits: Suggested: most of the CMV-linked TCR signature lies in CD4+ memory cells.

CDR1 and CDR2 (germline): SNHLY, FYNNEI. This CDR3 comprises 16 residues. Trimming took 5 bases from V and 3 from J, leaving 18 bases between them. The sort gate was single viable CD3+CD4+CD8-CD45RO+ cells for memory CD4+ T cells. CD4+ T cells were isolated by positive magnetic selection. The specimen was memory CD4+ T cells from blood. The sequence was collected from an adult in good health and CMV-seronegative. This chain joins TRBV2 and TRBJ2-3; D is possibly TRBD1 (6 bases). The CDR3 DNA is TGTGCCAGCAGTAGGGGCCAACGGACAGAGACAGATACGCAGTATTTT. Protein product: CASSRGQRTETDTQYF.